Following are 24 T cell receptor beta chains from one sample sequenced in a study of CD8 T cells in ankylosing spondylitis (dated by TCRdb to 2016 to 2017). Library prep was done by 5' RACE. The instrument was an Illumina HiSeq 2500. In-frame beta chains were kept once TCRdb had trimmed the public reads at Q25 with fastp and called clones with MiXCR. Identical CDR3 proteins give one entry, which carries the most common genes and DNA. This sample is represented by 150,000 to 200,000 distinct CDR3 sequences; 11% of them were singletons. Jointly, the top ten make up almost 30% of the sample. Specimen: blood, either unsorted or a sorted T cell fraction (not recorded which). The receptors were sampled from a male donor with ankylosing spondylitis or in good health (not recorded which).

This clonotype was found a few times. The chain has TRBV20-1 and TRBJ2-6; D not resolved. Trimming took off 3 bases at V and 4 bases at J, with 13 bases between the two ends. The CDR3 loop spans 15 amino acids. Germline CDR1 DFQATT, CDR2 SNEGSKA (reference sequence). This CDR3 is CSARDPGSGANVLTF. The CDR3 coding sequence is TGCAGTGCTAGGGACCCAGGATCCGGGGCCAACGTCCTGACTTTC.

This clonotype was found a few times. The chain carries TRBV12-3 or TRBV12-4 and TRBJ2-5; D gene uncertain. V dropped 5 bases and J dropped 10 bases, with 14 bases sitting between them. CDR3 size: 12 residues. The CDR3 coding sequence is TGTGCCAGCAGTCCCACTACCAGGCTCCAGTACTTC. Translation: CASSPTTRLQYF.

This clonotype has at least ten counts. This chain connects TRBV3-1 to TRBJ2-3; the match to TRBD2 covers 11 bases. Germline V CDR1 and CDR2: LGHDT, YNNKEL (reference sequence). V lost 1 base, J lost 3 bases, and 9 bases stayed unmatched. The CDR3 has 18 amino acids. The DNA of the CDR3 is TGTGCCAGCAGCCAAGCCGGGACTAGCGGAAGAGGTACAGATACGCAGTATTTT. This codes for CASSQAGTSGRGTDTQYF.

This clonotype was picked up many times. The chain joins TRBV12-3 or TRBV12-4 to TRBJ2-7; TRBD1 or TRBD2 may be the D gene (6 bases each). This CDR3 is built from 15 residues. V was clipped by 1 base and J by 4 bases, with 14 bases between them. The CDR3 DNA sequence: TGTGCCAGCAGTTTAGATACGGGGGCCCGATACGAGCAGTACTTC. This translates into CASSLDTGARYEQYF.

This chain uses TRBV7-2 with TRBJ2-7; maybe TRBD2 (5 bases). CDR3 length: 14 amino acids. The V and J ends lost 3 bases and 2 bases respectively, with 11 bases between them. The V gene's germline CDR1 is SGHTA and CDR2 FQGNSA. In DNA form, the CDR3 reads TGTGCCAGCAGCTTGAGGGTGGCACCCTACGAGCAGTACTTC. This encodes CASSLRVAPYEQYF. Based on the CDR3 plus reference TRBV7-2 and TRBJ2-7, the full variable domain is GAGVSQSPSNKVTEKGKDVELRCDPISGHTALYWYRQSLGQGLEFLIYFQGNSAPDKSGLPSDRFSAERTGGSVSTLTIQRTQQEDSAVYLCASSLRVAPYEQYFGPGTRLTVT.

The rearrangement uses TRBV3-1 and TRBJ2-5; 7 bases map to TRBD2. The CDR3 spans 15 residues. Germline V CDR1 and CDR2: LGHDT, YNNKEL (reference sequence). V shed 3 bases and J 4 bases; nucleotides not matched to a gene: 8. In DNA form, the CDR3 reads TGTGCCAGCAGCCAGACGCCCGCGGGAGTAGAGACCCAGTACTTC. This gives the protein CASSQTPAGVETQYF.

The chain uses TRBV10-3 and TRBJ2-6; no reliable D call. CDR1 and CDR2 (germline): ENHRY, SYGVKD. The V end lost 2 bases, the J end lost 10 bases, and 15 bases lay between the germline ends. CDR3 length equals 15 residues. For the CDR3, the DNA is TGTGCCATCAGTGAGGGGCAGGTAAACGGGAACGTCCTGACTTTC. Amino acids: CAISEGQVNGNVLTF.

The V call is TRBV3-1, the J call TRBJ2-3, with D unclear. V shed 0 bases and J shed 1 base, with 8 bases lying between them. Germline lookup yields CDR1 LGHDT and CDR2 YNNKEL (reference sequence). This CDR3 has 15 residues. The CDR3 nucleotides are TGTGCCAGCAGCCAAGATCAAGTGGGCACAGATACGCAGTATTTT. This gives the protein CASSQDQVGTDTQYF.

This clonotype was picked up many times. V gene TRBV11-2 combines with J gene TRBJ1-1; no reliable D call. Trimming stripped 5 bases from V and 11 bases from J, with 12 bases between. The CDR3 covers 11 residues. Germline CDR1 reads SGHAT; CDR2 reads FQNNGV. The CDR3 DNA reads as TGTGCCAGCAGCAAACAACTAGTGGCTTTCTTT. As protein: CASSKQLVAFF.

CDR3 in amino acids: CSVYEANTGELFF. The CDR3 bases are TGCAGCGTCTACGAAGCGAACACCGGGGAGCTGTTTTTT. J is TRBJ2-2 and V is TRBV29-1, with D uncertain. The V and J ends lost 6 bases and 0 bases respectively, with 8 bases between them. The CDR3 runs 13 residues. Per germline, CDR1 SQVTM and CDR2 ANQGSEA.

This clonotype was recorded many times. The genes are TRBV7-2 and TRBJ1-2; tentatively, D is TRBD1 (5 bases). The CDR3 has 14 residues. Germline assignment: CDR1 SGHTA and CDR2 FQGNSA. V lost 0 bases to trimming and J lost 5 bases, with 10 bases between them. DNA for the CDR3: TGTGCCAGCAGCTTAGCCGGCAGGGTTTATGGCTACACCTTC. It translates to CASSLAGRVYGYTF. Variable domain in full (rest from reference TRBV7-2 and TRBJ1-2): GAGVSQSPSNKVTEKGKDVELRCDPISGHTALYWYRQSLGQGLEFLIYFQGNSAPDKSGLPSDRFSAERTGGSVSTLTIQRTQQEDSAVYLCASSLAGRVYGYTFGSGTRLTVV.

This clonotype came up many times. V is TRBV5-6 and J is TRBJ2-1, with D possibly being TRBD1 (6 bases). Trimming removed 0 bases from V and 8 bases from J, with 9 bases in between. The CDR3 sequence is 13 residues long. Germline loops: CDR1 SGHDT, CDR2 YYEEEE. CDR3 bases: TGTGCCAGCAGCTTGGGCAGGGGCGATGAGCAGTTCTTC. Amino acid sequence: CASSLGRGDEQFF.

This clonotype was detected a few times. The rearrangement uses TRBV5-1 and TRBJ2-7; either TRBD1 or TRBD2 may fit D (5 bases each). V dropped 0 bases and J dropped 6 bases, with 16 bases sitting between them. Germline-derived CDR1 and CDR2 are SGHRS and YFSETQ. The CDR3 is 15 amino acids. As DNA, the CDR3 is TGCGCCAGCAGCTTGGGGGGGACCGAAACCGCCGAGCAGTACTTC. Its translation is CASSLGGTETAEQYF. The full variable domain, with the rest looked up from reference TRBV5-1 and TRBJ2-7, is KAGVTQTPRYLIKTRGQQVTLSCSPISGHRSVSWYQQTPGQGLQFLFEYFSETQRNKGNFPGRFSGRQFSNSRSEMNVSTLELGDSALYLCASSLGGTETAEQYFGPGTRLTVT.

This clonotype was counted many times. The chain recombines TRBV27 with TRBJ1-2, with D possibly TRBD1 on 5 matching bases. Germline V gene sequence: CDR1 MNHEY, CDR2 SMNVEV (reference sequence). The CDR3 covers 15 residues. V dropped 2 bases and J dropped 1 base, with 11 bases sitting between them. DNA for the CDR3: TGTGCCAGCAGTTTAAGGGGTGCAAGTAACTATGGCTACACCTTC. Residues: CASSLRGASNYGYTF.

This clonotype was seen at least ten times. The chain is built from TRBV10-3 and TRBJ2-1, with D uncertain. V was trimmed by 6 bases and J by 6 bases, leaving 12 bases between them. Germline CDR1 reads ENHRY; CDR2 reads SYGVKD. The CDR3 sequence is 13 residues long. The CDR3 loop reads CAISPDGTNEQFF. For the CDR3, the DNA is TGTGCCATCAGCCCCGACGGAACCAATGAGCAGTTCTTC.

V and J are TRBV11-2 and TRBJ2-5; TRBD2 aligns across 9 bases. There are 18 residues in the CDR3. The V gene's germline CDR1 is SGHAT and CDR2 FQNNGV. The J segment lost 3 bases and the V segment lost 4 bases, leaving 15 bases of the junction unmatched. CDR3 protein: CASSSLRFSGGDEETQYF. The CDR3 DNA sequence: TGTGCCAGCAGCTCCCTCCGATTTAGCGGGGGCGACGAAGAGACCCAGTACTTC.

This clonotype was seen ten or more times. The chain combines TRBV29-1 with TRBJ1-2, with a tentative D call TRBD1 (6 bases). The CDR3 consists of 12 residues. Germline-derived CDR1 and CDR2 are SQVTM and ANQGSEA. Trimming cost V 3 bases and J 7 bases, with 12 bases left between them. This CDR3 is CSVERGAGGYTF. The DNA for the CDR3 is TGCAGCGTTGAGAGGGGGGCAGGTGGCTACACCTTC. Drawing the rest from reference TRBV29-1 and TRBJ1-2, the complete variable domain is SAVISQKPSRDICQRGTSLTIQCQVDSQVTMMFWYRQQPGQSLTLIATANQGSEATYESGFVIDKFPISRPNLTFSTLTVSNMSPEDSSIYLCSVERGAGGYTFGSGTRLTVV.

This clonotype came up a few times. The J gene is TRBJ2-7, the V gene TRBV20-1; the match to TRBD1 covers 8 bases. The J segment lost 5 bases and the V segment lost 8 bases, leaving 8 bases of the junction unmatched. This CDR3 region has 12 residues. CDR1 and CDR2 (germline): DFQATT, SNEGSKA (reference sequence). CDR3 in DNA: TGCAGTCGTGAGGACAGGGACCACGAGCAGTACTTC. Its protein product is CSREDRDHEQYF.

In this sample, this clonotype turned up many times. The chain joins TRBV12-3 or TRBV12-4 to TRBJ2-3, with 12 bases lining up with TRBD2. With V trimmed by 6 bases and J by 14 bases, 15 bases remained unmatched. The CDR3 consists of 15 residues. CDR3 sequence: CASSSGTSGYGRGYF. CDR3 DNA: TGTGCCAGCAGCTCCGGGACTAGCGGGTACGGGCGCGGGTATTTT.

CDR3 sequence (DNA): TGCGCCAGCGCTCAGGGTCATGAGCAGTTCTTC. Protein: CASAQGHEQFF. The chain has TRBV5-1 and TRBJ2-1; possibly TRBD1 for D (5 bases). CDR3 length equals 11 residues. Trimming pared 7 bases from V and 8 bases from J, leaving 10 bases between. Germline V gene sequence: CDR1 SGHRS, CDR2 YFSETQ.

This clonotype was counted many times. The rearrangement joins TRBV2 to TRBJ1-6, with D tentatively TRBD1 (5 bases). The CDR3 length is 14 residues. The V end was cut by 3 bases, the J end by 7 bases, with 10 bases between. Germline-derived CDR1 and CDR2 are SNHLY and FYNNEI. The CDR3 loop is CASSDQGGNSPLHF. The CDR3 bases are TGTGCCAGCAGTGATCAGGGAGGAAATTCACCCCTCCACTTT.

A few counts support this clonotype. The rearrangement joins TRBV5-1 to TRBJ1-3, with unresolved D. The CDR3 contains 14 residues. CDR1 and CDR2 from the germline V gene are SGHRS and YFSETQ. V lost 4 bases and J lost 3, with 11 bases in between. The DNA of the CDR3 is TGCGCCAGCAGCCTAGGGCAGTATGGAAACACCATATATTTT. Amino acid sequence: CASSLGQYGNTIYF.

This clonotype was counted only a few times. The chain has TRBV6-2 or TRBV6-3 and TRBJ2-6; tentatively, D is TRBD1 or TRBD2 (5 bases each). Looked up from germline, CDR1 is MNHEY and CDR2 is SVGEGT. Trimming left V 8 bases short and J 0 bases short, with 26 bases between. The CDR3 sequence is 20 residues long. The DNA for the CDR3 is TGTGCCAGCTGTCTTTTTGGACCGGGACGGAGGACCTCTGGGGCCAACGTCCTGACTTTC. The encoded protein is CASCLFGPGRRTSGANVLTF.

This clonotype was seen repeatedly, ten times or more. This sequence joins TRBV12-3 or TRBV12-4 and TRBJ2-1, with 10 bases lining up with TRBD1. With 7 bases clipped from V and 2 bases from J, the junction kept 5 bases outside the gene matches. CDR3 length: 15 amino acids. CDR3 sequence reads: CASTLGQGTYNEQFF. The CDR3 DNA is TGTGCCAGCACCCTGGGACAGGGGACCTACAATGAGCAGTTCTTC.